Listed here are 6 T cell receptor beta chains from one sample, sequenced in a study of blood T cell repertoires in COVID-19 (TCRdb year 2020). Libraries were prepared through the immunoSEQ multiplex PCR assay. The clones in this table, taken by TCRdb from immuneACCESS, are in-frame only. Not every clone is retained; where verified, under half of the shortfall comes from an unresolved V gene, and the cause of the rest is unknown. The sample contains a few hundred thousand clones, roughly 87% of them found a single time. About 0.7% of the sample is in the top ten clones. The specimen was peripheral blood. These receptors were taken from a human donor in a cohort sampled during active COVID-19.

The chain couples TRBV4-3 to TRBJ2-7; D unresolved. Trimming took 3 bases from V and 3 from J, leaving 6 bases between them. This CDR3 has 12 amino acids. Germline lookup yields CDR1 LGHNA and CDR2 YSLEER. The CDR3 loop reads CASSHHGYEQYF. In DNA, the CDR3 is TGCGCCAGCAGCCATCACGGCTACGAGCAGTACTTC.

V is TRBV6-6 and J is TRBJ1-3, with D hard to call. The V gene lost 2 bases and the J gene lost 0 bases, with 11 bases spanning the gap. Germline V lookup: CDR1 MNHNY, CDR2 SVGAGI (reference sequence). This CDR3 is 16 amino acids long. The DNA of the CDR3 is TGTGCCAGCAGTTACGCGTACGGAGACTCTGGAAACACCATATATTTT. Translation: CASSYAYGDSGNTIYF.

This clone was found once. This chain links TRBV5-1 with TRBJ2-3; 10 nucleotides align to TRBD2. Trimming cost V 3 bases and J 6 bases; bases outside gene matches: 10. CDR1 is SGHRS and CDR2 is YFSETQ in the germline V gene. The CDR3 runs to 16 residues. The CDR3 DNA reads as TGCGCCAGCAGCTGGGGGCTAGCGGGAGTAGGGGATACGCAGTATTTT. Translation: CASSWGLAGVGDTQYF.

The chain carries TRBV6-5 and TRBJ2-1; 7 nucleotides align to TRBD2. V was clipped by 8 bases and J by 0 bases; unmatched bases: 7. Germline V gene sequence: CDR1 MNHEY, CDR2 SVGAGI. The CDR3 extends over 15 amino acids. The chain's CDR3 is CASGSGVSSYNEQFF. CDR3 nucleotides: TGTGCCAGCGGCAGCGGGGTGAGCTCCTACAATGAGCAGTTCTTC.

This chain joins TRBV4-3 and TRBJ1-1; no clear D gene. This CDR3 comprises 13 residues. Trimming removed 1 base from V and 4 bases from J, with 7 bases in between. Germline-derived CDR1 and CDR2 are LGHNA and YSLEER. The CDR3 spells CASSQGSGTEAFF. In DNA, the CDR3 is TGCGCCAGCAGCCAAGGGTCGGGCACTGAAGCTTTCTTT.

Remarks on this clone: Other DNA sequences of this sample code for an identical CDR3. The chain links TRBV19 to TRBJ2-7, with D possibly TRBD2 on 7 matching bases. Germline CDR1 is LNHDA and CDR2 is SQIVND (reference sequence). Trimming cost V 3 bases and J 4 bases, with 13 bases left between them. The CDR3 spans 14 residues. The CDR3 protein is CASSIGGGPYEQYF. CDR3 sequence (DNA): TGTGCCAGTAGTATTGGGGGGGGGCCATACGAGCAGTACTTC.